These T cell receptor beta chains were read from a single sample in a study of blood T cell repertoires in COVID-19. The method was immunoSEQ multiplex PCR; TCRdb's version includes in-frame clones alone and lacks a portion of them. Of 130,000 to 150,000 clones in the sample, approximately 80% were seen once. Sequenced material: peripheral blood. These receptors were collected from a woman older than 75 in a cohort sampled during active or convalescent COVID-19. The CDR3 runs from the conserved cysteine through the conserved F or W. D genes are given only for firm matches. Only part of the rows carry a size: once, few, many, or a class if the clone is expanded.

J: TRBJ1-2; D: TRBD1; V: TRBV19; size: once; DNA: TGTGCCAGTAGTTTAGGACAGGGGGCATATCGTGGCTACACCTTC; CDR3: CASSLGQGAYRGYTF
J: TRBJ1-1; D: .; V: TRBV2; size: .; DNA: TGTGCCAGCAGTGGGGACTGGAACACTGAAGCTTTCTTT; CDR3: CASSGDWNTEAFF
J: TRBJ2-1; D: TRBD2; V: TRBV7-8; size: .; DNA: TGTGCCAGCAACGGGTTAGCGGGGGCCAATGAGCAGTTCTTC; CDR3: CASNGLAGANEQFF
J: TRBJ2-3; D: .; V: TRBV5-1; size: .; DNA: TGCGCCAGCAGCTTGAGAACAGCCGATACGCAGTATTTT; CDR3: CASSLRTADTQYF
J: TRBJ2-3; D: TRBD2; V: TRBV18; size: .; DNA: TGTGCCAGCTCACCGCGGGAGGTCGCAAGAGATACGCAGTATTTT; CDR3: CASSPREVARDTQYF
J: TRBJ2-5; D: TRBD2; V: TRBV18; size: .; DNA: TGTGCCAGCTCACCCCCCAAGGAGCGGGGGGCCTCCTATGCCCAGTACTTC; CDR3: CASSPPKERGASYAQYF
J: TRBJ1-1; D: .; V: TRBV4-1; size: few; DNA: TGCGCCAGCAGCCAAGAACCGAGGGTGTTTGCTGAAGCTTTCTTT; CDR3: CASSQEPRVFAEAFF
J: TRBJ1-1; D: TRBD1; V: TRBV7-3; size: .; DNA: TGTGCCAGCAAAAGAACAGGGGTGAGCACTGAAGCTTTCTTT; CDR3: CASKRTGVSTEAFF
J: TRBJ2-2; D: .; V: TRBV11-3; size: .; DNA: TGTGCCAGTAGCCCAGGTCGGCAGATCACCGGGGAGCTGTTTTTT; CDR3: CASSPGRQITGELFF
J: TRBJ2-1; D: .; V: TRBV3-1/TRBV3-2; size: .; DNA: TGTGCCAGCAGCCAAGATGCCCTTGCGGGGACAGACTACAATGAGCAGTTCTTC; CDR3: CASSQDALAGTDYNEQFF
J: TRBJ1-4; D: TRBD1; V: TRBV3-1/TRBV3-2; size: .; DNA: TGTGCCAGCAGCCAAGGACAGGGTAGAAAACTGTTTTTT; CDR3: CASSQGQGRKLFF
J: TRBJ2-7; D: .; V: TRBV7-2; size: .; DNA: TGTGCCAGCAGCTTCGACAGAGCAGCCTACGAGCAGTACTTC; CDR3: CASSFDRAAYEQYF
J: TRBJ2-2; D: .; V: TRBV19; size: .; DNA: TGTGCCAGTAGCACAGGGTACACCGGGGAGCTGTTTTTT; CDR3: CASSTGYTGELFF
J: TRBJ1-1; D: .; V: TRBV14; size: .; DNA: TGTGCCAGCAGACCCCGGGGTCTGAACACTGAAGCTTTCTTT; CDR3: CASRPRGLNTEAFF
J: TRBJ2-1; D: .; V: TRBV13; size: .; DNA: TGTGCCAGCAGCTTAGCGGACCCATACTCTAGCGCCAAGCTGGATGAGCAGTTCTTC; CDR3: CASSLADPYSSAKLDEQFF
J: TRBJ1-2; D: .; V: TRBV6-5; size: .; DNA: TGTGCCAGCAACTACCACAGGGTTAACTATGGCTACACCTTC; CDR3: CASNYHRVNYGYTF
J: TRBJ1-4; D: TRBD1; V: TRBV5-1; size: once; DNA: TGCGCCAGCAGTCAGGACAGGGGGAATGAAAAACTGTTTTTT; CDR3: CASSQDRGNEKLFF
J: TRBJ2-5; D: TRBD2; V: TRBV5-4; size: .; DNA: TGTGCCAGCAGCCGATCTACTAGCGGGGGTTTTTTTGTGAACCAAGAGACCCAGTACTTC; CDR3: CASSRSTSGGFFVNQETQYF
J: TRBJ2-3; D: .; V: TRBV9; size: .; DNA: TGTGCCAGCAGCGTAGTTTCGACTCTCACAGATACGCAGTATTTT; CDR3: CASSVVSTLTDTQYF
J: TRBJ1-5; D: .; V: TRBV19; size: .; DNA: TGTGCCAGTCGAAACTCTGGGGGGGGCAATCAGCCCCAGCATTTT; CDR3: CASRNSGGGNQPQHF
J: TRBJ1-1; D: .; V: TRBV6-5; size: .; DNA: TGTGCCAGCAGGTCAGGGTGGACTGAAGCTTTCTTT; CDR3: CASRSGWTEAFF
J: TRBJ1-1; D: .; V: TRBV4-3; size: .; DNA: TGCGCCAGCAGCCAAGATTACAGGAACACTGAAGCTTTCTTT; CDR3: CASSQDYRNTEAFF
J: TRBJ1-2; D: .; V: TRBV6-2/TRBV6-3; size: .; DNA: TGTGCCAGCAGCACCGGGACACTCGGATCTTATGGCTACACCTTC; CDR3: CASSTGTLGSYGYTF
J: TRBJ1-1; D: .; V: TRBV5-1; size: .; DNA: TGCGCCAGCAGCTTGGCCCACAGGAACACTGAAGCTTTCTTT; CDR3: CASSLAHRNTEAFF
J: TRBJ1-2; D: TRBD1; V: TRBV18; size: .; DNA: TGTGCCAGCTCACCAAGTACTACACAGGGGTTCTATGGCTACACCTTC; CDR3: CASSPSTTQGFYGYTF
J: TRBJ1-2; D: TRBD1; V: TRBV28; size: .; DNA: TGTGCCAGCAGCAAGACAGGGGCGGTGGGCTATGGCTACACCTTC; CDR3: CASSKTGAVGYGYTF
J: TRBJ1-3; D: .; V: TRBV19; size: .; DNA: TGTGCCAGTAGTCTCTCCTCTGGAAACACCATATATTTT; CDR3: CASSLSSGNTIYF
J: TRBJ2-5; D: .; V: TRBV2; size: .; DNA: TGTGCCAGCAGCGGACAGTCGTCGGGGACCCAGTACTTC; CDR3: CASSGQSSGTQYF
J: TRBJ2-2; D: TRBD2; V: TRBV5-1; size: .; DNA: TGCGCCAGCAGCAATCGACTAGCCAACACCGGGGAGCTGTTTTTT; CDR3: CASSNRLANTGELFF
J: TRBJ2-1; D: .; V: TRBV15; size: .; DNA: TGTGCCACCAGCAGAGGGGGGGAGAGCTCCTACAATGAGCAGTTCTTC; CDR3: CATSRGGESSYNEQFF
J: TRBJ1-3; D: .; V: TRBV3-1/TRBV3-2; size: .; DNA: TGTGCCAGCAGCCTACAGGCTTCCTCTGGAAACACCATATATTTT; CDR3: CASSLQASSGNTIYF
J: TRBJ1-5; D: TRBD1; V: TRBV6-2/TRBV6-3; size: once; DNA: TGTGCCAGCAGTCCCAACAACAGGGGTAGCAATCAGCCCCAGCATTTT; CDR3: CASSPNNRGSNQPQHF
J: TRBJ2-5; D: .; V: TRBV6-5; size: .; DNA: TGCCCTCCACGGGGTCTCCTTCAAACGCGGGAGACCCAGTACTTC; CDR3: CPPRGLLQTRETQYF
J: TRBJ2-5; D: .; V: TRBV7-9; size: .; DNA: TGTGCCAGCAGCCCGATGACAGGTGGTTTGGAGACCCAGTACTTC; CDR3: CASSPMTGGLETQYF
J: TRBJ1-1; D: .; V: TRBV2; size: .; DNA: TGTGCCAGCAGTGATGAACGAGAAGCTGAAGCTTTCTTT; CDR3: CASSDEREAEAFF
J: TRBJ2-7; D: TRBD1; V: TRBV3-1/TRBV3-2; size: .; DNA: TGTGCCAGCAGCTACGGACAGGCTAGCTACGAGCAGTACTTC; CDR3: CASSYGQASYEQYF
J: TRBJ2-3; D: TRBD1; V: TRBV5-6; size: once; DNA: TGTGCCAGCAGCTTGGTGGGGACAGGGCCCGATACGCAGTATTTT; CDR3: CASSLVGTGPDTQYF
J: TRBJ1-3; D: TRBD1; V: TRBV4-3; size: .; DNA: TGCGCCAGCAGCCAAGACCCGGGACAGGCAAGCTCTGGAAACACCATATATTTT; CDR3: CASSQDPGQASSGNTIYF
J: TRBJ2-3; D: TRBD2; V: TRBV9; size: .; DNA: TGTGCCAGCAGCGTAGCTGGGACTAGCTTAACAGATACGCAGTATTTT; CDR3: CASSVAGTSLTDTQYF
J: TRBJ1-2; D: .; V: TRBV30; size: .; DNA: TGTGCCCGCAGGGCAGGGTATACTGGCTACACCTTC; CDR3: CARRAGYTGYTF
J: TRBJ2-2; D: TRBD1; V: TRBV2; size: .; DNA: TGTGCCAGCAGCCTTGCAGGGGGCGTGAGCACCGGGGAGCTGTTTTTT; CDR3: CASSLAGGVSTGELFF
J: TRBJ2-6; D: .; V: TRBV12-3/TRBV12-4; size: .; DNA: TGTGCCAGCACCTTTAGACTAGTCTCCGTCCTGACTTTC; CDR3: CASTFRLVSVLTF
J: TRBJ1-4; D: .; V: TRBV18; size: .; DNA: TGTGCCAGCTCTGGCAACCTTAATGAAAAACTGTTTTTT; CDR3: CASSGNLNEKLFF
J: TRBJ2-1; D: TRBD2; V: TRBV19; size: .; DNA: TGTGCCAGTAGTATAGCGGGGGGGCGGGATGAGCAGTTCTTC; CDR3: CASSIAGGRDEQFF
J: TRBJ2-2; D: TRBD2; V: TRBV19; size: .; DNA: TGTGCCAGTAGTATAGGGGAGGGCGCCGGGGAGCTGTTTTTT; CDR3: CASSIGEGAGELFF
J: TRBJ2-3; D: .; V: TRBV3-1/TRBV3-2; size: .; DNA: TGTGCCAGCAGCCAAGTTCGAGCAGATACGCAGTATTTT; CDR3: CASSQVRADTQYF